The 18 T cell receptor beta chains below all came from one sample that was sequenced in a study of blood T cell repertoires in COVID-19 (dated by TCRdb to 2018 to 2020). The receptor library was made with the immunoSEQ multiplex PCR assay. TCRdb carries this immuneACCESS record with in-frame sequences only. Its versions omit some clonotypes, under half of them owing to an unresolved V gene in the studies checked, with the rest unexplained. Within this sample are around 250,000 clones, with about 87% of them counted one time only. About 1% of the sample belongs to the ten largest clones. Source material: PBMCs or T cells enriched from blood (not recorded which). The receptor set was obtained from a man aged 45-65 years who had been exposed to COVID-19.

This clone was observed a few times. This rearrangement joins TRBV2 to TRBJ1-6; D possibly corresponds to TRBD1 (5 bases). The V gene's germline CDR1 is SNHLY and CDR2 FYNNEI. CDR3 size: 15 residues. V lost 4 bases to trimming and J lost 7 bases, with 14 bases between them. Here the CDR3 DNA reads TGTGCCAGCAGTGGGGCGGCAGGGCCCAATTCACCCCTCCACTTT. Translating it yields CASSGAAGPNSPLHF.

This chain links TRBV3-1 (or the pseudogene TRBV3-2) with TRBJ2-2; 12 nucleotides match TRBD2. The junction had 18 bases not matched to a gene; V was cut back by 0 bases and J by 7 bases. Germline loops: CDR1 LGHDT, CDR2 YNNKEL (reference sequence). This CDR3 region has 21 residues. CDR3 amino acids: CASSQERFIGLAGSFGGELFF. The CDR3 DNA sequence: TGTGCCAGCAGCCAAGAACGATTTATCGGACTAGCGGGAAGTTTTGGCGGGGAGCTGTTTTTT.

This chain joins TRBV7-9 and TRBJ1-4; a weak D match, TRBD1 (6 bases). The V end was cut by 5 bases, the J end by 16 bases, with 14 bases between. This CDR3 region has 11 residues. Germline V gene data show CDR1 as SEHNR and CDR2 as FQNEAQ (reference sequence). In DNA, the CDR3 is TGTGCCAGCAGCGACGGGCAGGGGCAGTTTTTT. This sequence encodes CASSDGQGQFF.

This clone was counted a single time. The chain combines TRBV3-1 (or the pseudogene TRBV3-2) with TRBJ2-3; 8 bases agree with TRBD2. J lost 2 bases, V lost 8 bases, and 6 bases had no gene match. CDR1 and CDR2 from the germline V gene are LGHDT and YNNKEL (reference sequence). The CDR3 runs 14 residues. The CDR3 loop reads CASSAGALTDTQYF. Here the CDR3 DNA reads TGTGCCAGCTCAGCGGGGGCCCTCACAGATACGCAGTATTTT.

The CDR3 nucleotides are TGTGCCAGCAGCCACAGGGTGAACACTGAAGCTTTCTTT. This codes for CASSHRVNTEAFF. The V call is TRBV5-5, the J call TRBJ1-1, with a weak D call TRBD1 (6 bases). Trimming pared 4 bases from V and 0 bases from J, leaving 7 bases between. CDR1 SGHKS and CDR2 YYEKEE come from the germline V gene (reference sequence). The CDR3 covers 13 residues.

This chain uses TRBV6-5 with TRBJ2-5, with 9 bases lining up with TRBD1. Germline values: CDR1 MNHEY, CDR2 SVGAGI. The CDR3 consists of 15 residues. J gave up 7 bases and V 6 bases, and 12 bases lay outside the gene matches. The CDR3 sequence is CASSPTGGAAGTQYF. The CDR3 DNA follows: TGTGCCAGCAGCCCCACAGGGGGCGCGGCGGGGACCCAGTACTTC.

The J gene is TRBJ2-2, the V gene TRBV27; unclear D gene. Trimming shortened V by 6 bases and J by 1 base, and 6 bases separated the two germline ends. Germline V gene lookup returns CDR1 MNHEY and CDR2 SMNVEV (reference sequence). This CDR3 is 13 amino acids long. The CDR3 nucleotides read TGTGCCAGCAGGACAAGGAACACCGGGGAGCTGTTTTTT. Translating it yields CASRTRNTGELFF.

This clone was counted between two and nine times. This chain uses TRBV20-1 with TRBJ1-1, with TRBD1 identical over 7 bases. CDR3 length equals 14 residues. CDR1 DFQATT and CDR2 SNEGSKA come from the germline V gene (reference sequence). V was clipped by 3 bases and J by 3 bases; unmatched bases: 7. The CDR3 DNA sequence: TGCAGTGCTAGTTTTACAGGGGTGGACACTGAAGCTTTCTTT. Amino acids: CSASFTGVDTEAFF.

This chain connects TRBV2 to TRBJ2-5, with 11 bases lining up with TRBD1. V lost 5 bases to trimming and J lost 0 bases; unmatched junction nucleotides: 2. The germline V gene encodes CDR1 SNHLY and CDR2 FYNNEI. The CDR3 extends over 15 amino acids. This CDR3 is CASSRDRGYQETQYF. The CDR3 DNA reads TGTGCCAGCAGTCGGGACAGGGGGTACCAAGAGACCCAGTACTTC.

The chain has TRBV19 and TRBJ2-4; D call uncertain. The germline CDR1 and CDR2 sequences are LNHDA and SQIVND (reference sequence). V lost 7 bases, J lost 0 bases, and 7 bases lay in between. This CDR3 comprises 13 residues. This CDR3 reads CASKDLAKNIQYF. CDR3 nucleotide sequence: TGTGCCAGTAAAGACTTAGCCAAAAACATTCAGTACTTC.

The chain couples TRBV24-1 to TRBJ2-3, with 9 bases fitting TRBD1. V lost 3 bases and J lost 6; bases outside the gene matches: 6. The CDR3 length is 15 residues. Germline V lookup: CDR1 KGHDR, CDR2 SFDVKD. CDR3: CATSDPQGAGDTQYF. CDR3 coding DNA: TGTGCCACCAGTGATCCACAGGGGGCCGGGGATACGCAGTATTTT.

The chain links TRBV3-1 (or the pseudogene TRBV3-2) to TRBJ1-1, with 8 positions matching TRBD1. This CDR3 is 17 amino acids long. V lost 1 base and J lost 4; bases outside the gene matches: 11. CDR1 is LGHDT, CDR2 YNNKEL, per germline (reference sequence). CDR3 DNA: TGTGCCAGCAGCCAAGCCCCTGGCAGGGGGCTTTTCACTGAAGCTTTCTTT. Residues: CASSQAPGRGLFTEAFF.

The chain carries TRBV5-1 and TRBJ1-2; TRBD1 aligns across 7 bases. CDR3 length equals 15 residues. The V gene end was trimmed by 4 bases and the J gene end by 3 bases; junction bases not matched to a gene: 9. Germline CDR1 SGHRS, CDR2 YFSETQ. The CDR3 DNA reads as TGCGCCAGCAGCCCAGGACAGGACAGATACTATGGCTACACCTTC. Amino acids: CASSPGQDRYYGYTF.

V and J are TRBV9 and TRBJ2-2, with TRBD2 matching over 10 bases. The CDR3 is 17 amino acids. Germline V gives CDR1 SGDLS, CDR2 YYNGEE. V was clipped by 4 bases and J by 4 bases; unmatched bases: 10. The CDR3: CASSPPIAGGFTGELFF. CDR3 nucleotides: TGTGCCAGCAGCCCCCCCATAGCGGGAGGTTTCACCGGGGAGCTGTTTTTT.

A few counts support this clone. This chain connects TRBV15 to TRBJ1-3; TRBD1 matches 7 bases. The V gene's germline CDR1 is LNHNV and CDR2 YYDKDF (reference sequence). The CDR3 is made up of 17 amino acids. J lost 2 bases, V lost 4 bases, and 11 bases had no gene match. Written as DNA, the CDR3 is TGTGCCACCAGCAAGACAGGGTGGGTGGAAGCTGGAAACACCATATATTTT. The encoded protein is CATSKTGWVEAGNTIYF.

The chain is built from TRBV2 and TRBJ1-5; D may be TRBD1 (5 bases). CDR1 SNHLY and CDR2 FYNNEI come from the germline V gene. This CDR3 has 15 residues. The V end was cut by 6 bases, the J end by 4 bases, with 16 bases between. CDR3 nucleotides: TGTGCCAGCAGGGAGGGTGGCAGGGTAAATCAGCCCCAGCATTTT. This gives the protein CASREGGRVNQPQHF.

The rearrangement joins TRBV3-1 (or the pseudogene TRBV3-2) to TRBJ2-3; a possible D gene is TRBD2 (7 bases). CDR3 length: 15 residues. The germline gives CDR1 LGHDT, CDR2 YNNKEL (reference sequence). V lost 8 bases to trimming and J lost 5 bases, with 20 bases between them. The CDR3 DNA reads as TGTGCCAGCGGGGGGGGCCGAGGAACCGTAGATACGCAGTATTTT. It encodes CASGGGRGTVDTQYF.

The chain couples TRBV19 to TRBJ1-4; D is unclear. Germline CDR1 reads LNHDA; CDR2 reads SQIVND (reference sequence). The CDR3 has 13 amino acids. Trimming took 6 bases from V and 7 from J, leaving 12 bases between them. The CDR3 region is CASRPGGREKLFF. The CDR3 DNA reads TGTGCCAGTAGGCCTGGCGGGCGTGAAAAACTGTTTTTT.